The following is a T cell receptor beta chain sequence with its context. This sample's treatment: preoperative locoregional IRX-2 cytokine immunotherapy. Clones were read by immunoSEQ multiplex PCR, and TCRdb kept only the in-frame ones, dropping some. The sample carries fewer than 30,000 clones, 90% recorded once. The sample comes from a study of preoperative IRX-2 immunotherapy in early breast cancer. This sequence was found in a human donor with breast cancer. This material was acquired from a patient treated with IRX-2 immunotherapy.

The CDR3 here is CAIRPDSGLAGGLTSYNEQFF. CDR3 coding DNA: TGTGCCATCAGGCCAGACTCGGGACTAGCGGGGGGGCTTACCTCCTACAATGAGCAGTTCTTC. The rearrangement joins TRBV10-3 to TRBJ2-1; 16 bases are shared with TRBD2. The length of the CDR3 is 21 residues. Per the germline V gene, CDR1 is ENHRY and CDR2 is SYGVKD. V shed 6 bases, J shed 0 bases, and the junction held 14 bases outside the gene matches.